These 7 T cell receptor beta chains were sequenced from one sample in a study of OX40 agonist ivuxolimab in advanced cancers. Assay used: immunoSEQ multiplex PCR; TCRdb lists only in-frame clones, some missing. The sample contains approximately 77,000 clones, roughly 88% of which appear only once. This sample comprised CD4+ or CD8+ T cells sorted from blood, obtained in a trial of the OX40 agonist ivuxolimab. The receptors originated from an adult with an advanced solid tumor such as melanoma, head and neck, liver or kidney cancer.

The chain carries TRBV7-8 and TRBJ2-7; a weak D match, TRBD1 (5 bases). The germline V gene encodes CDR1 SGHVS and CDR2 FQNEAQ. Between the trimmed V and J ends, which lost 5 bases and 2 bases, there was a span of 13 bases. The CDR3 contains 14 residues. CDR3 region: CASSPWTSTYEQYF. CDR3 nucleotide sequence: TGTGCCAGCAGCCCTTGGACAAGCACCTACGAGCAGTACTTC. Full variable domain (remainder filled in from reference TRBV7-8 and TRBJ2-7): GAGVSQSPRYKVAKRGQDVALRCDPISGHVSLFWYQQALGQGPEFLTYFQNEAQLDKSGLPSDRFFAERPEGSVSTLKIQRTQQEDSAVYLCASSPWTSTYEQYFGPGTRLTVT.

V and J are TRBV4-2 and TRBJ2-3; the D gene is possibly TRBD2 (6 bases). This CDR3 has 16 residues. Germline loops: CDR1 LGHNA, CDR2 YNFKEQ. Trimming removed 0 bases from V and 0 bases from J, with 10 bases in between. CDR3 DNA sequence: TGTGCCAGCAGCCAAGAGGATGCGGGGAGCACAGATACGCAGTATTTT. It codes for CASSQEDAGSTDTQYF.

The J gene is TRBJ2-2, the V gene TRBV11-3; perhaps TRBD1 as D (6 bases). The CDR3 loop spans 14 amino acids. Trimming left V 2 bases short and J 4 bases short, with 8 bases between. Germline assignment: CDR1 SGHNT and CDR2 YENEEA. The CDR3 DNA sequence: TGTGCCAGCAGCTTACGACAGGCCACCGGGGAGCTGTTTTTT. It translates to CASSLRQATGELFF.

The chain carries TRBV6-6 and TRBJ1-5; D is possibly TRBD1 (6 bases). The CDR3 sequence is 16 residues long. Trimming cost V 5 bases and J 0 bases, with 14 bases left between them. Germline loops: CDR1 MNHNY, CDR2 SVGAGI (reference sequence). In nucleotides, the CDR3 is TGTGCCAGCAGTAACACACAGGGCAATAGCAATCAGCCCCAGCATTTT. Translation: CASSNTQGNSNQPQHF.

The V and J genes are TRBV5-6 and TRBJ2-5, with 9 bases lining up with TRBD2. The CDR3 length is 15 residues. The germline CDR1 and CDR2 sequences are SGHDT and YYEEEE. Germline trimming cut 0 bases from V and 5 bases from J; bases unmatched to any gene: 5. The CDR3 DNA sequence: TGTGCCAGCAGCTTGGTTCTAGCGGGAAGGGAGACCCAGTACTTC. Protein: CASSLVLAGRETQYF. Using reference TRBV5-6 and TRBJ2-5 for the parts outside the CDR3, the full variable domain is DAGVTQSPTHLIKTRGQQVTLRCSPKSGHDTVSWYQQALGQGPQFIFQYYEEEERQRGNFPDRFSGHQFPNYSSELNVNALLLGDSALYLCASSLVLAGRETQYFGPGTRLLVL.

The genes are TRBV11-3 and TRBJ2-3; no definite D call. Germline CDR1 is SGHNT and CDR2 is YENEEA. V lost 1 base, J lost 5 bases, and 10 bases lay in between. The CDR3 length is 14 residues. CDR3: CASSLVLAVDTQYF. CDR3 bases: TGTGCCAGCAGCTTAGTGTTAGCCGTAGATACGCAGTATTTT.

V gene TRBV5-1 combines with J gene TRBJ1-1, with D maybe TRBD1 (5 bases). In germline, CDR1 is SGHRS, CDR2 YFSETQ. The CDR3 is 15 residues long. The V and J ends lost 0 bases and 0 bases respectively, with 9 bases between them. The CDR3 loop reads CASSLDRLMNTEAFF. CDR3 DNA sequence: TGCGCCAGCAGCTTGGACAGGCTTATGAACACTGAAGCTTTCTTT. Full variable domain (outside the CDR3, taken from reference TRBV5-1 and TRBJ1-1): KAGVTQTPRYLIKTRGQQVTLSCSPISGHRSVSWYQQTPGQGLQFLFEYFSETQRNKGNFPGRFSGRQFSNSRSEMNVSTLELGDSALYLCASSLDRLMNTEAFFGQGTRLTVV.